This T cell receptor (beta chain) emerged from a study of blood T cell repertoires in COVID-19. Study summary: Sites across the United States, Italy and Spain contributed samples from acute and convalescent COVID-19.

Original analysis: Researchers report that nucleated cell counts were estimated from reference gene primer amplification. Using immunoSEQ multiplex PCR, the repertoire was profiled, and TCRdb retains in-frame clones only, with some absent. The V and J calls and clone size come from that table; D and trimming were worked out from the DNA. The table lists over 200,000 clones, around 86% of them singletons. The trim removed 7 bases at V and 3 bases at J, leaving 5 bases unmatched. This CDR3 is built from 17 residues. CDR1 and CDR2 from the germline V gene are LNHNV and YYDKDF (reference sequence). This TCR derives from a man between 60 and 75 years old who had recovered from COVID-19. The material sequenced was peripheral blood. This chain links TRBV15 with TRBJ2-6; 14 nucleotides match TRBD2. CDR3 DNA: TGTGCCACCATGACTAGCGGGGGGGCCTTTGGGGCCAACGTCCTGACTTTC. Protein product: CATMTSGGAFGANVLTF.